The 30 T cell receptor beta chains reported below all come from one sample, sequenced in a study of shared clonotypes between healthy human individuals. Sequencing used immunoSEQ multiplex PCR; TCRdb keeps in-frame clones, though not all of them. Counted here are over 2 million clones, 85% to 95% occurring once; the ten biggest clones make up 0.13%. Sequenced: naive CD4+ T cells sorted from blood. As for subset: CD45RA+ positively selected. Every receptor here comes from a man aged 18 to 29 in good health.

The chain is built from TRBV9 and TRBJ1-2; unclear D gene. V was shortened by 4 bases and J by 8 bases, with 18 bases between the two germline ends. This CDR3 region has 14 residues. Germline CDR1 SGDLS, CDR2 YYNGEE. CDR3 in amino acids: CASSNSWGGPGYTF. The CDR3 coding sequence is TGTGCCAGCAGCAACTCTTGGGGAGGGCCCGGCTACACCTTC.

The chain is built from TRBV9 and TRBJ1-1; D uncertain. Germline V gene lookup returns CDR1 SGDLS and CDR2 YYNGEE. Trimming pared 0 bases from V and 4 bases from J, leaving 13 bases between. This CDR3 comprises 15 residues. In DNA form, the CDR3 reads TGTGCCAGCAGCGTAGCCCCCTCGGGGTCCACTGAAGCTTTCTTT. It codes for CASSVAPSGSTEAFF.

The chain carries TRBV28 and TRBJ2-6; D is perhaps TRBD1 (6 bases). V dropped 1 base and J dropped 0 bases, with 13 bases sitting between them. CDR3 length equals 18 residues. Germline lookup yields CDR1 MDHEN and CDR2 SYDVKM. The CDR3 DNA follows: TGTGCCAGCAGTTTATTACCCGGGACAAGCTCTGGGGCCAACGTCCTGACTTTC. The encoded protein is CASSLLPGTSSGANVLTF.

This clone has a single count. The gene calls are TRBV30 and TRBJ2-3; 8 bases align to TRBD2. Per the germline V gene, CDR1 is GTSNPN and CDR2 is SVGIG (reference sequence). V trimming: 3 bases; J trimming: 3 bases; junction bases outside the gene matches: 5. The CDR3 extends over 14 amino acids. In DNA, the CDR3 is TGTGCCTGGAGAGTACTAGCGGTTACAGATACGCAGTATTTT. It specifies CAWRVLAVTDTQYF.

The table lists this clone with a count of one. The rearrangement links TRBV29-1 to TRBJ2-5; possible D gene TRBD1, 6 bases. The CDR3 totals 12 residues. V lost 7 bases to trimming and J lost 1 base, with 10 bases between them. Germline CDR1 reads SQVTM; CDR2 reads ANQGSEA. The CDR3 nucleotides read TGCAGCGCGAAGGACAGCCAAGAGACCCAGTACTTC. It is translated as CSAKDSQETQYF.

This chain links TRBV28 with TRBJ2-1; no firm D call. Trimming shortened V by 6 bases and J by 2 bases, and 11 bases separated the two germline ends. Germline V gene lookup returns CDR1 MDHEN and CDR2 SYDVKM. This CDR3 spans 14 amino acids. The CDR3 protein is CASRIGGTYNEQFF. The CDR3 DNA follows: TGTGCCAGCAGGATTGGTGGAACCTACAATGAGCAGTTCTTC.

This clone was detected once. The chain is built from TRBV28 and TRBJ2-5, with 7 bases identical to TRBD1. The germline gives CDR1 MDHEN, CDR2 SYDVKM. V lost 6 bases to trimming and J lost 1 base; unmatched junction nucleotides: 5. The CDR3 has 14 amino acids. The CDR3 here is CASSQTGPQETQYF. The CDR3 DNA reads as TGTGCCAGCAGCCAGACAGGGCCCCAAGAGACCCAGTACTTC.

The chain carries TRBV6-6 and TRBJ1-5, with 7 bases that match TRBD1. The CDR3 runs 15 residues. From germline, CDR1 is MNHNY and CDR2 SVGAGI (reference sequence). V was clipped by 6 bases and J by 2 bases; unmatched bases: 7. The CDR3 spells CASSKGAKGNQPQHF. The CDR3 DNA is TGTGCCAGCAGCAAGGGGGCGAAGGGCAATCAGCCCCAGCATTTT.

The genes are TRBV27 and TRBJ2-1; D not certain. The CDR3 sequence is 16 residues long. Germline-derived CDR1 and CDR2 are MNHEY and SMNVEV (reference sequence). Trimming cost V 5 bases and J 0 bases, with 14 bases left between them. For the CDR3, the DNA is TGTGCCAGCAGTCCCCCCGCCAAGAGCTCCTACAATGAGCAGTTCTTC. Its protein product is CASSPPAKSSYNEQFF.

V is TRBV5-8 and J is TRBJ2-2; TRBD1 is a possible D gene (5 bases). Germline assignment: CDR1 SGHTS and CDR2 YDEGEE. This CDR3 has 18 amino acids. V lost 4 bases to trimming and J lost 0 bases, with 19 bases between them. The CDR3 DNA follows: TGTGCCAGCAGCCCCAATAGACAGATTTCGACGAACACCGGGGAGCTGTTTTTT. Its translation is CASSPNRQISTNTGELFF.

The chain is built from TRBV30 and TRBJ1-2, with TRBD1 identical over 7 bases. The CDR3 consists of 12 residues. Trimming cost V 5 bases and J 2 bases; bases outside gene matches: 2. Germline CDR1 GTSNPN, CDR2 SVGIG (reference sequence). The CDR3 coding sequence is TGTGCCTGGGGGACAGCGAACTATGGCTACACCTTC. It encodes CAWGTANYGYTF.

The rearrangement links TRBV19 to TRBJ1-2; perhaps TRBD1 as D (5 bases). Germline assignment: CDR1 LNHDA and CDR2 SQIVND (reference sequence). The ends were cut back, 6 bases at V and 0 bases at J, with 14 bases in the middle. The CDR3 sequence is 15 residues long. CDR3 DNA: TGTGCCAGTAGGGACCAGGGCTTCGCTAACTATGGCTACACCTTC. It specifies CASRDQGFANYGYTF.

The chain recombines TRBV28 with TRBJ2-7, with 12 bases that match TRBD1. The trim removed 5 bases at V and 3 bases at J, leaving 5 bases unmatched. CDR3 length: 15 residues. Per germline, CDR1 MDHEN and CDR2 SYDVKM. CDR3 in amino acids: CASSGGQGAYYEQYF. CDR3 nucleotides: TGTGCCAGCAGTGGGGGACAGGGGGCCTACTACGAGCAGTACTTC.

V usage is TRBV15 and J usage is TRBJ1-2; 8 bases agree with TRBD1. CDR3 length: 11 amino acids. Germline trimming cut 9 bases from V and 8 bases from J; bases unmatched to any gene: 5. Germline loops: CDR1 LNHNV, CDR2 YYDKDF (reference sequence). Here the CDR3 DNA reads TGTGCCACAGGACAGGGCAGAGGCTACACCTTC. The encoded protein is CATGQGRGYTF. The full variable domain, with the rest looked up from reference TRBV15 and TRBJ1-2, is DAMVIQNPRYQVTQFGKPVTLSCSQTLNHNVMYWYQQKSSQAPKLLFHYYDKDFNNEADTPDNFQSRRPNTSFCFLDIRSPGLGDTAMYLCATGQGRGYTFGSGTRLTVV.

J is TRBJ2-2 and V is TRBV30, with unresolved D. Germline-derived CDR1 and CDR2 are GTSNPN and SVGIG (reference sequence). The CDR3 length is 12 residues. V was shortened by 0 bases and J by 8 bases, with 7 bases between the two germline ends. Here the CDR3 reads CAWSVLPGELFF. The CDR3 region has the DNA TGTGCCTGGAGTGTACTACCGGGGGAGCTGTTTTTT.

In the case of this clone: One end of the junction is discordant with germline, which a read error may explain. The chain has TRBV5-1 and TRBJ2-2, with TRBD1 matching over 12 bases. CDR1 is SGHRS and CDR2 is YFSETQ in the germline V gene. The CDR3 contains 19 residues. The CDR3 DNA is TGCGCCAGCAGCAAATCCGGGACAGGGGGCTTTATAAGGACCGAGGAGCTGTTTTTT. Protein product: CASSKSGTGGFIRTEELFF.

The chain is built from TRBV5-1 and TRBJ2-5; 12 bases align to TRBD2. Germline V gene data show CDR1 as SGHRS and CDR2 as YFSETQ. The junction had 5 bases not matched to a gene; V was cut back by 3 bases and J by 5 bases. CDR3 length: 15 amino acids. Here the CDR3 reads CASSWGLAGPETQYF. As DNA, the CDR3 is TGCGCCAGCAGCTGGGGACTAGCGGGCCCCGAGACCCAGTACTTC.

About this clone itself: The junction and the germline gene differ at one end; a read error may be behind it. This sequence joins TRBV5-1 and TRBJ1-1, with D perhaps TRBD1 (5 bases). CDR1 and CDR2 from the germline V gene are SGHRS and YFSETQ. The CDR3 totals 14 residues. The CDR3 nucleotides read TGCGCCAGCAGCTTGGTACCAGGGAACCCTGAAGCTTTCTTT. This sequence encodes CASSLVPGNPEAFF.

This chain links TRBV6-6 with TRBJ2-2, with a tentative D call TRBD1 (6 bases). The CDR3 consists of 15 residues. Trimming removed 3 bases at V and 4 bases at J, with 12 bases between. Germline CDR1 MNHNY, CDR2 SVGAGI (reference sequence). DNA for the CDR3: TGTGCCAGCAGTTATGCAGGGGTTGGCACCGGGGAGCTGTTTTTT. Translated: CASSYAGVGTGELFF.

The V and J genes are TRBV5-1 and TRBJ2-2, with 8 bases lining up with TRBD2. The CDR3 has 17 amino acids. Looked up from germline, CDR1 is SGHRS and CDR2 is YFSETQ. Germline trimming cut 0 bases from V and 2 bases from J; bases unmatched to any gene: 6. The CDR3 region has the DNA TGCGCCAGCAGCTTGGCGCCTAGCGGGCGAAACACCGGGGAGCTGTTTTTT. Translated: CASSLAPSGRNTGELFF.

This chain connects TRBV4-1 to TRBJ2-1, with D possibly being TRBD2 (6 bases). The CDR3 loop spans 17 amino acids. Per the germline V gene, CDR1 is MGHRA and CDR2 is YSYEKL. The V end lost 0 bases, the J end lost 4 bases, and 16 bases lay between the germline ends. The CDR3 nucleotides read TGCGCCAGCAGCCAAGATCGACGGAGGGCCTTTTACAATGAGCAGTTCTTC. Translation: CASSQDRRRAFYNEQFF.

This sequence joins TRBV7-8 and TRBJ2-7; no clear D gene. Germline assignment: CDR1 SGHVS and CDR2 FQNEAQ. Trimming pared 8 bases from V and 4 bases from J, leaving 27 bases between. This CDR3 is built from 17 residues. The CDR3 is CASRRIGALMAKYEQYF. CDR3 DNA: TGTGCCAGCCGCCGGATAGGCGCCCTCATGGCAAAATACGAGCAGTACTTC.

This chain uses TRBV27 with TRBJ2-7; TRBD2 might be the D (6 bases). The CDR3 contains 14 residues. In germline, CDR1 is MNHEY, CDR2 SMNVEV (reference sequence). The V gene lost 5 bases and the J gene lost 6 bases, with 17 bases spanning the gap. The CDR3 DNA follows: TGTGCCAGCAGTCCCCCGACTAGGGTCGCCGAGCAGTACTTC. Amino acids: CASSPPTRVAEQYF.

The CDR3 nucleotides read TGTGCCAGCAGCTTCCACAGGGGGCCCCTTTATAATTCACCCCTCCACTTT. Translation: CASSFHRGPLYNSPLHF. This chain links TRBV5-8 with TRBJ1-6; 9 bases fit TRBD1. V trimming: 2 bases; J trimming: 4 bases; junction bases outside the gene matches: 7. The germline gives CDR1 SGHTS, CDR2 YDEGEE. This CDR3 contains 17 residues.

The V gene is TRBV5-1, the J gene TRBJ1-1, with D hard to call. The CDR3 is made up of 14 amino acids. V lost 1 base and J lost 1, with 8 bases in between. Germline CDR1 is SGHRS and CDR2 is YFSETQ. CDR3 in amino acids: CASSLFGGNTEAFF. The CDR3, as DNA: TGCGCCAGCAGCTTGTTTGGAGGGAACACTGAAGCTTTCTTT.

CDR3 nucleotide sequence: TGTGCCAGCAGTGCGTGGACAGGACTTCCTCGTGGTCCCAAGGACTACGAGCAGTACTTC. Translating it yields CASSAWTGLPRGPKDYEQYF. The J gene is TRBJ2-7, the V gene TRBV6-1; 7 nucleotides line up with TRBD1. CDR3 size: 20 residues. Germline-derived CDR1 and CDR2 are MNHNS and SASEGT. V was pared by 4 bases and J by 3 bases, with 24 bases of the junction left unmatched.

V gene TRBV7-8 combines with J gene TRBJ1-5; possible D gene TRBD1, 5 bases. This CDR3 region has 15 residues. Trimming removed 0 bases from V and 2 bases from J, with 8 bases in between. Looked up from germline, CDR1 is SGHVS and CDR2 is FQNEAQ. CDR3 nucleotides: TGTGCCAGCAGCTTAGCGGGGGAACGCAATCAGCCCCAGCATTTT. Translation gives CASSLAGERNQPQHF.

The chain joins TRBV27 to TRBJ2-2; D is unclear. The germline V gene has CDR1 MNHEY and CDR2 SMNVEV (reference sequence). The CDR3 sequence is 13 residues long. V was trimmed by 6 bases and J by 4 bases, leaving 9 bases between them. CDR3 sequence reads: CASRWAVTGELFF. In DNA, the CDR3 is TGTGCCAGCAGGTGGGCCGTCACCGGGGAGCTGTTTTTT.

The CDR3 DNA reads as TGTGCCAGCAGAGACAGTTTTCGCTCCTACGAGCAGTACTTC. It specifies CASRDSFRSYEQYF. The chain uses TRBV6-1 and TRBJ2-7; tentatively, D is TRBD1 (5 bases). The CDR3 loop spans 14 amino acids. The ends were cut back, 6 bases at V and 0 bases at J, with 12 bases in the middle. The V gene's germline CDR1 is MNHNS and CDR2 SASEGT.

The chain employs TRBV15 and TRBJ2-1; 9 bases are shared with TRBD2. This CDR3 has 16 amino acids. The germline V gene has CDR1 LNHNV and CDR2 YYDKDF (reference sequence). V shed 0 bases, J shed 5 bases, and the junction held 5 bases outside the gene matches. The CDR3, as DNA: TGTGCCACCAGCAGAGATAGGGCTAGCGGGGACAATGAGCAGTTCTTC. Its translation: CATSRDRASGDNEQFF.